This TCR beta chain was sequenced in a study of blood T cell repertoires in COVID-19. Study overall: Both acute and convalescent COVID-19 samples were obtained from the United States, Italy and Spain.

The method was immunoSEQ multiplex PCR; TCRdb's version includes in-frame clones alone and lacks a portion of them. The data show roughly 400,000 clones, 75% to 90% seen once. This clone occurred many times. Living in under 30 US areas, the participants were between roughly 18 and 90 years of age. Among Cohort 3 donors, those recovered had two negative PCRs, clearance, or symptom resolution. This receptor was taken from a man aged 25-40 years who had recovered from COVID-19. Sequencing input: PBMCs or T cells enriched from blood (not recorded which).

The CDR3 spells CANFSGNTIYF. The CDR3 bases are TGCGCCAACTTCTCTGGAAACACCATATATTTT. The gene calls are TRBV10-1 and TRBJ1-3; D gene unclear. CDR3 length: 11 residues. Germline lookup yields CDR1 WNHNN and CDR2 SYGVQD (reference sequence). V was clipped by 10 bases and J by 0 bases, with 4 bases between them.